This T cell receptor (beta chain) is drawn from a study of blood T cells in healthy people across ages. Study in general: Template switching recovered approximately one barcoded beta molecule for every two T cells. Study-wide points: Reliance upon unsorted PBMCs precluded definitive naive versus antigen-experienced comparison.

The CDR3 length is 14 residues. V trimming: 6 bases; J trimming: 6 bases; junction bases outside the gene matches: 7. For the second PCR, which ran for about 7 to 11 cycles, a sample-barcoded 5' primer and a J-beta primer mix were used. One entry per CDR3 protein, called by TCRdb with MiXCR from the 5' RACE reads. The data hold 450,000 to 700,000 distinct CDR3 sequences, with 27% observed a single time. On this clonotype itself: The antigen is unknown.

Each donor had 8 to 10 milliliters of peripheral blood drawn. This receptor was taken from a woman in her 70s in good health. Sequencing was performed on blood. This chain links TRBV12-3 or TRBV12-4 with TRBJ1-1; 10 nucleotides align to TRBD1. The CDR3 DNA reads as TGTGCCAGCAGGGGACAGGGGTCCTCCTCTGAAGCTTTCTTT. Amino acid sequence: CASRGQGSSSEAFF.